This TCR beta chain was sequenced in a study of cytomegalovirus exposure and HLA in healthy donors (dated by TCRdb to about 2017). For the wider study: In an earlier analysis of under 750 of the donors, about 260 Gb of sequence data and roughly 100 million unique TCR beta sequences from about 179 million T cells were reported. Roughly 300 gigabases of sequencing data and tens of millions of unique TCR sequences were included in an early release covering around 650 HLA-typed donors. Of the 398 genotyped donors, around 81% fell in the genetic ancestry cluster associated with self-reported Caucasian donors. The aim of the study was to test whether cataloging public T cell receptors could identify signatures of past pathogen exposure. The study profiled the T cell repertoires of around 700 subjects by immunosequencing and related them to cytomegalovirus serostatus. Besides the first cohort of 666 subjects, a separate validation cohort made up of about 120 different subjects was used. To predict cytomegalovirus infection status, the study combined high-throughput TCR immunosequencing, statistical association of individual TCRs with disease status, and machine learning. A later analysis re-analyzed previously published TCR beta repertoires from roughly 600 donors and added high-resolution HLA genotyping to study TCR occurrence patterns. Rather than drawing on any new phenotypic data, the later analysis identified candidate immune exposures from TCR beta sequences and the way those sequences occurred across donors. In an earlier analysis of 587 of the donors, high-throughput TCR beta sequencing was used to judge whether each TCR beta V gene segment behaved as functional or pseudogenic. Alongside the repertoire data, information on donor age, sex, ethnicity and CMV serostatus was compiled. Genome-wide SNP genotypes for about 60% of the roughly 700 donors were used in a later genetic analysis, which treated that subset as a discovery cohort. Every discovery cohort repertoire had been produced on one sequencing platform. Both class I and class II loci were covered by HLA typing, at four-digit resolution. The number of donors typed differed by locus, with 629-630 for A, B, C, DRB1 and DQB1, around 500 for DQA1, over 600 for DPA1, and some 440 for DPB1. Several DR-DQ haplotypes were handled as single units for association and clustering, since linkage in the cohort was strong. Among a few hundred genotyped donors of the cohort, an average of roughly 240,000 unique TCR beta nucleotide sequences were sequenced per donor, around 18% of them non-productive.

The junction shows trimming of 0 bases on V and 0 bases on J, and the gene matches do not reach 4 bases of it. From cysteine to phenylalanine, the CDR3 is 16 amino acids long. Of the read, only the CDR3 DNA is kept; its 48 bases are in frame from base 1. In the germline V gene, CDR1 corresponds to KGHSH and CDR2 to LQKENI. The paper's findings and limits, for the study overall: Because counts were too low, seventeen rarely observed V segments, including chromosome 9 orphons, were excluded from the earlier analysis of fewer than 650 of the donors. Strong co-occurrence of HLA alleles, especially DR and DQ, made assigning TCR associations to individual alleles difficult. Sequencing depth was assumed to be roughly uniform across donors in the presence/absence analyses, though that assumption may not hold. A few of the identified cytomegalovirus-associated TCR beta chains were confirmed in vitro to be specific for cytomegalovirus antigens. A cluster of highly shared sequence variants was judged likely to be a technical artifact of the sequencing pipeline. Some IMGT-functional V segments, including TRBV6-2 and TRBV6-3, could not be told apart with the 87-base-pair reads, so those segments were excluded. A further reported finding was that TCR beta sequences accurately predicted the HLA-A and HLA-B alleles for most subjects in the first cohort. Because some donors lacked HLA typing at each locus, the association tests relied only on the typed subset. In a later analysis, most CMV-associated TCR beta chains were found to appear HLA-restricted, with HLA associations seemingly driven largely by CMV exposure. Several of the top co-occurrence clusters appeared to be linked to parvovirus B19, influenza, CMV and Epstein-Barr virus, according to a later analysis. The authors suggested that the approach could potentially be extended to other disease states and immunological phenotypes. A later genetic analysis reported fewer N-insertions in productive TCRs among donors in an Asian-associated ancestry cluster than the roughly 620-donor mean. While some public TCRs were present in many individuals, most TCR sequences turned up only very rarely across donors. The cohort was sequenced for TCR beta chains only, and without alpha or paired-chain data the features that could be detected were limited. CMV serostatus was the only immune exposure information available for the cohort. In a later analysis, 16,951 TCR beta sequences were associated with specific HLA alleles at a false discovery rate of 0.05. In a later genetic analysis, a missense DCLRE1C variant was associated with V-gene and J-gene trimming of TCR beta chains, and the association was replicated in an independent cohort. Broadly in line with IMGT annotations, most TCR beta V segments showed up in productive rearrangements about 90% or about 30% of the time in an earlier analysis of roughly 590 of the donors. A later analysis found that HLA-associated TCR beta chains were more clonally expanded and had lower generation probabilities than equally common non-associated chains. A later analysis found that TCR association rates varied across HLA loci, with DRB1 alleles showing the most associated TCRs and HLA-C alleles the fewest. In both the original and validation cohorts, the classifier was reported to diagnose cytomegalovirus status with high specificity and sensitivity. Linkage disequilibrium might explain the correlated functional status among segregating V segments, but an unknown experimental factor could not be ruled out. The study gave a list of roughly 150 TCR beta chains associated with cytomegalovirus.

The cohort comprised 710 or so healthy bone marrow donors. At the time of sampling, every cohort member was nominally healthy, though immune exposures that went unrecorded were likely present. The donor tested CMV seronegative and was one of the 352 seronegative cohort members. Each donor provided a peripheral blood sample, and peripheral blood mononuclear cells were used for TCR beta sequencing. The Qiagen DNeasy Blood Extraction Kit was used to extract genomic DNA from the blood cell samples. Concerning this clone itself: The antigen this receptor binds is unknown. Base qualities are not provided; no much larger clone lies one nucleotide away.

The method behind the library was the immunoSEQ multiplex PCR assay. The multiplex PCR relied on a mix of 60 forward primers for TCR Vbeta segments and 13 reverse primers for TCR Jbeta segments. The CDR3 region of rearranged TCR beta genes was amplified from genomic DNA by a multiplex PCR assay. Amplified TCR beta libraries were sequenced as 87-base-pair reads on the Illumina HiSeq System. The paper's processing steps were these. In a later analysis, tens of millions of unique TCR beta chains were counted across the 650 to 700 repertoires, and about 9.9 million of these chains were shared by at least two donors. To remove PCR and sequencing errors, raw reads were error-corrected and collapsed into unique sequences using a nearest-neighbor algorithm that merged closely related sequences. Alignment of CDR3 sequences to IMGT reference sequences was used to assign V, D and J gene segments. For a sequence to be retained, a match of at least six nucleotides to both a V gene segment and a J gene segment was required. A rearrangement counted as productive if the CDR3 had no stop codons and remained in frame with V and J, and every other rearrangement counted as non-productive. Following IMGT convention, CDR3 was defined as the stretch from the second conserved V-encoded cysteine to the conserved J-encoded phenylalanine. Sequences without an unambiguous match to a single V gene segment were excluded from the earlier analysis of over 500 of the donors. In an earlier analysis of 500 to 750 of the donors, V segments were called functional above 56.7% productive rearrangements and were called segregating when the between-donor standard deviation exceeded 5%. To diagnose cytomegalovirus status from the catalog of TCR beta chain sequences, a statistical classification framework was built. A later analysis assigned V and J genes by comparing TCR nucleotide sequences with IMGT/GENE-DB human TR gene sequences. In a later analysis, CDR3 sequences and most-parsimonious VDJ recombination scenarios were assigned using the TCRdist pipeline. In a later analysis, each TCR beta chain was defined by its CDR3 amino acid sequence together with its V-gene family, and reads without a unique V-gene family were excluded. A later analysis removed 550 to 650 highly shared, low-generation-probability nucleotide sequences to deal with suspected cross-contamination and a sequencing artifact. A later analysis calculated a clonal expansion index for each public chain from normalized within-repertoire ranks of inferred template counts. A later analysis computed generation probabilities with a VDJ recombination model fitted to out-of-frame rearrangements, and checked the results against IGoR. In a later analysis, TCR-TCR, TCR-HLA and TCR-CMV co-occurrence was scored with hypergeometric tests, and a repertoire-size bias correction was applied to TCR pairs. False discovery rates were estimated in a later analysis by permuting HLA or CMV assignments 20 times. A later analysis grouped co-occurring TCRs with DBSCAN, adding TCRdist sequence similarity when clustering within HLA-allele-positive subsets. For co-occurrence clustering, repertoires with fewer than 30,000 or more than 120,000 public chains were excluded, along with 4 to 6 repertoires with anomalous nucleotide sharing. TCRdb took this table from immuneACCESS and kept in-frame rearrangements with V and J called. Such tables lack part of the clones; where checked against another copy, unresolved V genes explain under half of the gap, and the rest is unexplained. From that table come the V and J calls and clone size; the DNA was used to work out D and trimming. The sample table contains 110,000 to 150,000 clones; only one count was recorded for 75% to 80% of them. Clones ranked in the top ten supply 1.6% of the sample.

The sample consisted of PBMCs. The rearranged chain carries TRBV18 and TRBJ2-7, with 8 bases aligning to TRBD1. The sequence came from a female donor in good health and CMV-seronegative. The nucleotides are TGTGCCAGCTCACCACCCAGGACAGGGAGCTCCTACGAGCAGTACTTC. Its product reads: CASSPPRTGSSYEQYF. Reference TRBV18 and TRBJ2-7 proteins supply the regions before and after the CDR3; the full variable domain is: NAGVMQNPRHLVRRRGQEARLRCSPMKGHSHVYWYRQLPEEGLKFMVYLQKENIIDESGMPKERFSAEFPKEGPSILRIQQVVRGDSAAYFCASSPPRTGSSYEQYFGPGTRLTVT.